This T cell receptor (beta chain) comes out of a study of identical twins. Via MiXCR, TCRdb re-called the 5' RACE reads, giving one row per CDR3 protein. This table holds around 280,000 distinct CDR3 sequences, more than 6.5% found once. Trimming cost V 5 bases and J 3 bases, with 11 bases left between them. The CDR3 consists of 14 residues. Germline CDR1 is MDHEN and CDR2 is SYDVKM. This clonotype was detected ten times or more. In addition, the sample was reused for a study of yellow fever vaccine responses in identical twins.

Sample: memory (CD45RO+) T cells sorted from blood. The genes are TRBV28 and TRBJ1-3, with D hard to call. The TCR originated in a woman aged 18-29 years in good health. DNA of the CDR3: TGTGCCAGCAGTCTTGTAACCTATGGAAACACCATATATTTT. Its protein is CASSLVTYGNTIYF.